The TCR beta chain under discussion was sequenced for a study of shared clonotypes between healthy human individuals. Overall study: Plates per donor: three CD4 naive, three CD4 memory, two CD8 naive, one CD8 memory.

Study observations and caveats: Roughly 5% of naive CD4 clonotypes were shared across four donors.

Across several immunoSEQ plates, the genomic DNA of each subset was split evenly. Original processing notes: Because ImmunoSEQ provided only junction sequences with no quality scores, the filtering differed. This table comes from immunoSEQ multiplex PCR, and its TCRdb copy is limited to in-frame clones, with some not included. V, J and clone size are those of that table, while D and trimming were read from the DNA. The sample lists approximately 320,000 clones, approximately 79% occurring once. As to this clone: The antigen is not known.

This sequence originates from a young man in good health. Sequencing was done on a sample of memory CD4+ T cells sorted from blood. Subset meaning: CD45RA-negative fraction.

The CDR3 reads CAWSWLIQETQYF. In DNA form, the CDR3 reads TGTGCCTGGAGTTGGCTGATCCAAGAGACCCAGTACTTC. The V call is TRBV30, the J call TRBJ2-5; no reliable D call. The CDR3 spans 13 residues. Trimming stripped 2 bases from V and 1 base from J, with 8 bases between. CDR1 and CDR2 (germline): GTSNPN, SVGIG (reference sequence). Filled out from reference TRBV30 and TRBJ2-5, the complete variable domain reads SQTIHQWPATLVQPVGSPLSLECTVEGTSNPNLYWYRQAAGRGLQLLFYSVGIGQISSEVPQNLSASRPQDRQFILSSKKLLLSDSGFYLCAWSWLIQETQYFGPGTRLLVL.